Shown below are 8 T cell receptor beta chains from a single sample sequenced in a study of identical twins. TCRdb redid the calling of the 5' RACE reads with MiXCR, one entry per CDR3 protein. The sample has roughly 690,000 distinct CDR3 sequences; around 20% are singletons. These same data were also listed under a study on T cells expressing NK-cell markers.

Sequenced material: PBMCs. These receptors originate from a woman aged 18-29 years in good health.

This clonotype turned up a few times. This chain uses TRBV7-9 with TRBJ1-1, with D perhaps TRBD1 (5 bases). The CDR3 has 14 residues. V was cut by 5 bases and J by 3 bases, with 13 bases left in between. CDR1 SEHNR and CDR2 FQNEAQ come from the germline V gene (reference sequence). The CDR3 sequence: CASSPGWGDTEAFF. The DNA of the CDR3 is TGTGCCAGCAGCCCCGGGTGGGGGGACACTGAAGCTTTCTTT.

This clonotype was seen a few times. The rearrangement uses TRBV4-3 and TRBJ1-5; TRBD1 matches 8 bases. V was clipped by 6 bases and J by 6 bases; unmatched bases: 10. There are 15 residues in the CDR3. CDR1 and CDR2 from the germline V gene are LGHNA and YSLEER. CDR3 sequence: CASSTAAGGRQPQHF. The CDR3 DNA reads as TGCGCCAGCAGTACAGCGGCAGGGGGCCGTCAGCCCCAGCATTTT.

This chain uses TRBV12-3 or TRBV12-4 with TRBJ2-7; TRBD1 matches at 10 bases. The CDR3 has 16 residues. Unmatched junction bases numbered 8, after V lost 6 bases and J lost 0 bases. Written as DNA, the CDR3 is TGTGCCAGCAGACCTAGGACAGGGGGGAGCTCCTACGAGCAGTACTTC. It is translated as CASRPRTGGSSYEQYF.

This sequence joins TRBV20-1 and TRBJ2-3; D uncertain. In germline, CDR1 is DFQATT, CDR2 SNEGSKA (reference sequence). CDR3 size: 12 residues. The ends were cut back, 6 bases at V and 3 bases at J, with 10 bases in the middle. The CDR3 region has the DNA TGCAGTGCCCCTAGACTTACAGATACGCAGTATTTT. This sequence encodes CSAPRLTDTQYF.

V usage is TRBV12-3 or TRBV12-4 and J usage is TRBJ1-3, with D unresolved. With 5 bases removed from V and 4 bases from J, the gap between germline ends came to 9 bases. CDR3 length equals 13 residues. CDR3 residues: CASSPGGGNTIYF. The DNA of the CDR3 is TGTGCCAGCAGTCCGGGTGGGGGAAACACCATATATTTT.

The chain couples TRBV7-2 to TRBJ2-4; 7 bases match TRBD2. Unmatched junction bases numbered 11, after V lost 9 bases and J lost 3 bases. Germline lookup yields CDR1 SGHTA and CDR2 FQGNSA. The CDR3 has 15 amino acids. CDR3 amino acids: CASSRGEVGKNIQYF. The CDR3 bases are TGTGCCAGTTCCCGGGGGGAGGTCGGCAAAAACATTCAGTACTTC.

This clonotype appeared a few times. The rearrangement links TRBV7-2 to TRBJ1-2; D gene unclear. There are 13 residues in the CDR3. Trimming took off 5 bases at V and 8 bases at J, with 15 bases between the two ends. Germline assignment: CDR1 SGHTA and CDR2 FQGNSA. CDR3 DNA: TGTGCCAGCAGCCGAAGGGTCCGGGCCGGCTACACCTTC. Protein sequence: CASSRRVRAGYTF.

This clonotype showed up just a few times. This sequence joins TRBV5-1 and TRBJ2-1; D may match TRBD1 or TRBD2 (5 bases each). Germline V gene lookup returns CDR1 SGHRS and CDR2 YFSETQ. Trimming took off 4 bases at V and 9 bases at J, with 23 bases between the two ends. This CDR3 has 16 residues. The DNA of the CDR3 is TGCGCCAGCAGCGCCGGTGGGGGAACTAGGATGGCTGAGCAGTTCTTC. This gives the protein CASSAGGGTRMAEQFF.